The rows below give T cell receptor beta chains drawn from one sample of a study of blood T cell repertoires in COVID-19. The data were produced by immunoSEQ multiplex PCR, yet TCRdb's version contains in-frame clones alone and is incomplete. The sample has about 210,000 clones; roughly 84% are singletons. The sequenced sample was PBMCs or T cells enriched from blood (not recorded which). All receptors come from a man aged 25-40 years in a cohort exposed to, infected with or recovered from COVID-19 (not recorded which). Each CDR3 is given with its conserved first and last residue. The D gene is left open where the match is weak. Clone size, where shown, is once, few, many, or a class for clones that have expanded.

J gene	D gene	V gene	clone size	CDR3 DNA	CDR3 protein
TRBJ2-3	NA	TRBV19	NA	TGTGCCAGTAGTACGGGTGGCATTTTCACAGATACGCAGTATTTT	CASSTGGIFTDTQYF
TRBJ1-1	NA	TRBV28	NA	TGTGCCAGCAGTGGCCCGAATGGGTTAGGGGACACTGAAGCTTTCTTT	CASSGPNGLGDTEAFF
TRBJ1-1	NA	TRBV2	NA	TGTGCCAGCAGTTATGAAGGAGAGAACACTGAAGCTTTCTTT	CASSYEGENTEAFF
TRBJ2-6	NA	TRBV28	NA	TGTGCCAGCAGTTCGTGGGGTGGGGGACTGGCCAACGTCCTGACTTTC	CASSSWGGGLANVLTF
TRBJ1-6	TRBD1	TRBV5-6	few	TGTGCCAGCAGGGACAGGGGTAATTCACCCCTCCACTTT	CASRDRGNSPLHF
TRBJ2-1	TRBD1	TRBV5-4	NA	TGTGCCAGCAGCAAACCGGGACAGGCCACCTACAATGAGCAGTTCTTC	CASSKPGQATYNEQFF
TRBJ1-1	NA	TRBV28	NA	TGTGCCAGCAGACCATCAGCGGGGATCCACACTGAAGCTTTCTTT	CASRPSAGIHTEAFF
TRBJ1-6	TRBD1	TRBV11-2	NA	TGTGCCAGCAGCTCAATCCGGGACAGTAATTCACCCCTCCACTTT	CASSSIRDSNSPLHF
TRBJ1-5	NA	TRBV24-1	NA	TGTGCCACCAGTGAATGGGACTCTAATCAGCCCCAGCATTTT	CATSEWDSNQPQHF
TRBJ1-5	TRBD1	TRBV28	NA	TGTGGTCCTTGTTTCGACGACAGGGCTCAGCCCCAGCATTTT	CGPCFDDRAQPQHF
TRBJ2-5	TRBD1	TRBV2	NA	TGTGCCAGCAGGGGGACAGGGGGAAAAGAGACCCAGTACTTC	CASRGTGGKETQYF
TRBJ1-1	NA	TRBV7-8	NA	TGTGCCAGCAGCTTCACCGCGGGAATAGCGGTTACTGAAGCTTTCTTT	CASSFTAGIAVTEAFF
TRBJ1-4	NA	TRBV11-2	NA	TGTGCCAGCAGTCAAACAGGGATGATGCGAGAAAAACTGTTTTTT	CASSQTGMMREKLFF
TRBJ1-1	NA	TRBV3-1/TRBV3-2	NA	TGTGCCAGCAGCCCTGGACGGGGAGCTTTCTTT	CASSPGRGAFF
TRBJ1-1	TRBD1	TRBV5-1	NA	TGCGCCAGCAGCACAGGGGAGGACAGCCCGAAGGCTGAAGCTTTCTTT	CASSTGEDSPKAEAFF
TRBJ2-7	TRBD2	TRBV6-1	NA	TGTGCCAGCAGACGACTAGCGAGCTCCTACGAGCAGTACTTC	CASRRLASSYEQYF
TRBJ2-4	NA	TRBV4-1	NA	TGCGCCAGCAGCCAAGATTCGGCACCCGGGAACATTCAGTACTTC	CASSQDSAPGNIQYF
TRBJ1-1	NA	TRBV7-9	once	TGTGCCAGCAGCTTAGGGACAGCATTGAACACTGAAGCTTTCTTT	CASSLGTALNTEAFF
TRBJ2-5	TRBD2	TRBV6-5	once	TGTGCCAGCAGTAGACGACTAGCGGGGGAAGAGACCCAGTACTTC	CASSRRLAGEETQYF
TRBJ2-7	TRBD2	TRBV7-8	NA	TGTGCCAGCAGTTTAGGACTAGCGGGAGTCTACGAGCAGTACTTC	CASSLGLAGVYEQYF
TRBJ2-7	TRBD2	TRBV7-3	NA	TGTGCCAGCAGCCCCCTCCCCGGACTAGCAGGCGAGCAGTACTTC	CASSPLPGLAGEQYF
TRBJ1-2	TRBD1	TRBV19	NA	TGTGCCAGTAGTTTCCCACAGGGGATGACATATGGCTACACCTTC	CASSFPQGMTYGYTF
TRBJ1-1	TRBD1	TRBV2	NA	TGTGCCACCCCAGCCGTTGACAGGGCGGTGAGTGAAGCTTTCTTT	CATPAVDRAVSEAFF
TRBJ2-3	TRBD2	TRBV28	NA	TGTGCCAGCAGTTTAATTACTAGCGGAAGTGATACGCAGTATTTT	CASSLITSGSDTQYF
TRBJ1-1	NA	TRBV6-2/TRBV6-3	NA	TGTGCCAGCAGCGAGACCCGAGGGGCTTTCTTT	CASSETRGAFF
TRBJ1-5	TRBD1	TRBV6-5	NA	TGTGCCAGCAGTTCCCAGGGGGTAGGGCAGCCCCAGCATTTT	CASSSQGVGQPQHF
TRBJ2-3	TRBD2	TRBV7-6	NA	TGTGCCAGCAGCTTAGGCCTAGCGGGAGCCGGAGGTGCGCAGTATTTT	CASSLGLAGAGGAQYF
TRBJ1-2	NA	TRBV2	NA	TGTGCCAGCAGCAAAAATGGGCCCGGGACAAGTGACGGTGGCTACACCTTC	CASSKNGPGTSDGGYTF
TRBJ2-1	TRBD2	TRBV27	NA	TGTGCCAGCAGCTCCGGGACTAGCGGGAATAATGAGCAGTTCTTC	CASSSGTSGNNEQFF
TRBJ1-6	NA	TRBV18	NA	TGTGCCAGCTCACCTCAGGTGACGAATTCACCCCTCCACTTT	CASSPQVTNSPLHF
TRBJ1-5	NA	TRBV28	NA	TGTGCCAGCATTAATAGCAATCAGCCCCAGCATTTT	CASINSNQPQHF
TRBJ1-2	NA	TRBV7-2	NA	TGTGCCAGCAGCTTAGCCTCGACGGGCTATGGCTACACCTTC	CASSLASTGYGYTF
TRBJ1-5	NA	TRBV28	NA	TGTGCCAGCAGTTTCCCGTTGGACAGTTTTGGCCAGCCCCAGCATTTT	CASSFPLDSFGQPQHF
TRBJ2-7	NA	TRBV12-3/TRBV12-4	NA	TGTGCCAGCAGTCTGGGCCCCTCCTACGAGCAGTACTTC	CASSLGPSYEQYF
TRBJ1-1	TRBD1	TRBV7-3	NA	TGTGCCAGCAGCCCGAAGACAGGGGGAGGCACTGAAGCTTTCTTT	CASSPKTGGGTEAFF
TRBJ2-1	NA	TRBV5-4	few	TGTGCCAGCAGCACTACGACAGTTTACAATGAGCAGTTCTTC	CASSTTTVYNEQFF
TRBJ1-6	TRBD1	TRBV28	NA	TGTGCCAGCAGTTACCTACCGGGACAGGGAAATAATTCACCCCTCCACTTT	CASSYLPGQGNNSPLHF
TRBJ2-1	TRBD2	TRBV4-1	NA	TGCGCCAGCAGCCAAGAAAAAGCGGGAGAAGGATACAATGAGCAGTTCTTC	CASSQEKAGEGYNEQFF
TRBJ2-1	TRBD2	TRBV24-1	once	TGTGCCACCAGTGTTCCCTCTAGCGGAGAGCAGTTCTTC	CATSVPSSGEQFF
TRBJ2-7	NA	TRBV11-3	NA	TGTGCCAGCAGCTTAGATTCCGTTCAGGACTCAGAGTACGAGCAGTACTTC	CASSLDSVQDSEYEQYF
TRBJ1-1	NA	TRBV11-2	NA	TGTGCCAGCACCCCCCGGGGAACTGAAGCTTTCTTT	CASTPRGTEAFF
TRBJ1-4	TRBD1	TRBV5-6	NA	TGTGCCAGCAGCTTGGGGAGACAGGGCCTAGAAAAACTGTTTTTT	CASSLGRQGLEKLFF
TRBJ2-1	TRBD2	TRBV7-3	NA	TGTGCCAGCAGCCCGGGACTAGTCAATGAGCAGTTCTTC	CASSPGLVNEQFF
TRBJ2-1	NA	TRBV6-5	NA	TGTGCCAGCAGACGTCCGGGGAGCTCCTACAATGAGCAGTTCTTC	CASRRPGSSYNEQFF
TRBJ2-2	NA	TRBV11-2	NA	TGTGCCAGCAGCCCCGGGACTCTTCTTAACACCGGGGAGCTGTTTTTT	CASSPGTLLNTGELFF
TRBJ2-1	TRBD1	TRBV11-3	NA	TGTGCCAGCAGCTTAGGACTGACAGGGGGCATTAGGAATGAGCAGTTCTTC	CASSLGLTGGIRNEQFF
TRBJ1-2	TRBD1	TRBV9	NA	TGTGCCAGCAGCGTAGACCCTAGGACAGGGGGAGGCTACACCTTC	CASSVDPRTGGGYTF
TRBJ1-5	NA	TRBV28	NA	TGTGCCAGCAGTGACATCGATCAGCCCCAGCATTTT	CASSDIDQPQHF
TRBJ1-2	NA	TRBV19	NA	TGTGCCACCGCCACGGGGAGGACCGGGAACATAGGCTACACCTTC	CATATGRTGNIGYTF
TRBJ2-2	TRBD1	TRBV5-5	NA	TGTGCCAGCAGCTTGAATTCGCAGGGGGCGAACACCGGGGAGCTGTTTTTT	CASSLNSQGANTGELFF
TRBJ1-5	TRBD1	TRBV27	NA	TGTGCCAGCAGGGTGCCTCCCGGGACAGGGAGATGGAGGAGCAATCAGCCCCAGCATTTT	CASRVPPGTGRWRSNQPQHF
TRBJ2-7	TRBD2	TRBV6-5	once	TGTGCCAGCAGTTACTCCGGACTAGCGGGAGGCGAGCAGTACTTC	CASSYSGLAGGEQYF
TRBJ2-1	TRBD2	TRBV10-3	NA	TGTGCCATCAGTGAGACTAGACTAGCGGGAGGGTACAATGAGCAGTTCTTC	CAISETRLAGGYNEQFF
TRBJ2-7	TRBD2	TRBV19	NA	TGTGCCAGTAGTCACCTGACTAGCGGGAGCTACGAGCAGTACTTC	CASSHLTSGSYEQYF
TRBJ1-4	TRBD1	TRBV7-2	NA	TGTGCCAGCAGCTTAGTTGGGACAGGGCGTGAAAAACTGTTTTTT	CASSLVGTGREKLFF
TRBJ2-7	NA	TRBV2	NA	TGTGCCAGCAGTGGGGGCGGGGGCGCGTATGAGCAGTACTTC	CASSGGGGAYEQYF
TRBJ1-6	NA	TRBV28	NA	TGTGCCAGCAGTTCGAATACCGGGACTGACTTT	CASSSNTGTDF
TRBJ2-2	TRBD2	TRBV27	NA	TGTGCCAGCAGTCTATCCCCCCGAGCGGGGGAGAAGGACACCGGGGAGCTGTTTTTT	CASSLSPRAGEKDTGELFF
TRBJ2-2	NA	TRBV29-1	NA	TGCAGCGTTAAGGGGGGGCCCACCGGGGAGCTGTTTTTT	CSVKGGPTGELFF
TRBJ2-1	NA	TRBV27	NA	TGTGCCAGCAGGAGGACTGAGATCAGCTCCTACAATGAGCAGTTCTTC	CASRRTEISSYNEQFF